A selection of T cell receptor beta chains follows, all from one sample in a study of T cells in Graves' hyperthyroidism and ophthalmopathy. One entry per CDR3 protein, called by TCRdb with MiXCR from the multiplex PCR reads. The sample lists about 59,000 distinct CDR3 sequences, about 50% occurring once. Sequencing was performed on blood. The receptor set was obtained from a woman in her fifties or sixties with Graves' ophthalmopathy. The CDR3 runs from the conserved cysteine through the conserved F or W. The D gene is left open where the match is weak. The size entry is marked missing in some rows and otherwise reads once, few, many or a size class.

j_gene	v_gene	abundance	d_gene	CDR3nt	CDR3aa
TRBJ1-5	TRBV12-3/TRBV12-4	NA	NA	TGTGCCAGCAGTATGACGGGTATGGGTCAGCCCCAGCATTTT	CASSMTGMGQPQHF
TRBJ1-5	TRBV6-1	NA	TRBD1	TGTGCCAGCAGTGAAGGGACAGGGTTAGGTCAGCCCCAGCATTTT	CASSEGTGLGQPQHF
TRBJ1-4	TRBV10-1	NA	TRBD1	TGCGCCAGCAGTGAGTCAAGGGGGCCACTTGGAAAACTGTTTTTT	CASSESRGPLGKLFF
TRBJ2-7	TRBV7-6	many	TRBD1	TGTGCCAGCAGCTTAGGGGCCGGGACAGGGAGGTACGAGCAGTACTTC	CASSLGAGTGRYEQYF
TRBJ2-1	TRBV7-3	many	NA	TGTGCCAGCAGCTCCCGGGGAGCGGAAAGATTGGGTGAGCAGTTCTTC	CASSSRGAERLGEQFF
TRBJ2-3	TRBV11-2	many	NA	TGTGCCAGCAGCTTAGGGCAGTTGAGGGATACGCAGTATTTT	CASSLGQLRDTQYF
TRBJ2-1	TRBV7-3	few	TRBD2	TGTGCCAGCAGCCCCCAGACTAGCGGGAGCAATGAGCAGTTCTTC	CASSPQTSGSNEQFF
TRBJ2-1	TRBV19	NA	NA	TGTGCCAGTAGTACGGGAGGAGGACAGGGCCGTATCGCGCAGTTCTTC	CASSTGGGQGRIAQFF
TRBJ1-2	TRBV20-1	NA	TRBD1	TGCAGTGCTAGTCTGGACAGGACTAACTATGGCTACACCTTC	CSASLDRTNYGYTF
TRBJ1-1	TRBV12-3/TRBV12-4	NA	TRBD1	TGTGCCAGCACCGACAGGGAGGGCACTGAAGCTTTCTTT	CASTDREGTEAFF
TRBJ2-7	TRBV7-9	many	TRBD2	TGTGCCAGCAGTGGACTAGGTCGCTACGAGCAGTACTTC	CASSGLGRYEQYF
TRBJ1-2	TRBV11-2	many	NA	TGTGCCAGCAGCTTAGCCGGTTACGGCTATGGCTACACCTTC	CASSLAGYGYGYTF
TRBJ2-1	TRBV7-9	NA	TRBD1	TGTGTCAGCAGTGGGCCCAGGGGGAGCCTATACAATGAGCAGTTCTTC	CVSSGPRGSLYNEQFF
TRBJ2-7	TRBV20-1	NA	TRBD2	TGCAGTGCTAGGGCTAGCGGGAGGGGGTACGAGCAGTACTTC	CSARASGRGYEQYF